These T cell receptor beta chains were read from a single sample in a study of cytomegalovirus exposure and HLA in healthy donors. This table comes from immunoSEQ multiplex PCR, and its TCRdb copy is limited to in-frame clones, with some not included. This sample carries around 150,000 clones, about 70% of them seen once, and the ten largest clones take 3.5% to 5%. Sequencing was carried out using PBMCs. These receptor sequences come from a man aged 55 to 70 in good health and CMV-seronegative. Each CDR3 is given with its conserved first and last residue. A D gene is named only where the DNA matches it firmly. Part of the rows lack a size; the others show once, few, many or a class for expanded clones.

cdr3_length	v_call	d_call	clone_size	j_call	cdr3_nt	cdr3_aa
16	TRBV27	NA	NA	TRBJ1-1	TGTGCCAGCAGTTTATCAACGGTGATGATGAACACTGAAGCTTTCTTT	CASSLSTVMMNTEAFF
16	TRBV5-1	NA	NA	TRBJ1-3	TGCGCCAGCAGCTTGGAGGTGACAAACTCTGGAAACACCATATATTTT	CASSLEVTNSGNTIYF
12	TRBV18	NA	few	TRBJ2-3	TGTGCCAGCTCGAACATCTTGGATACGCAGTATTTT	CASSNILDTQYF
15	TRBV5-6	TRBD1	few	TRBJ2-4	TGTGCCAGCAGCTCCGTCAGGGGGCTAAAAAACATTCAGTACTTC	CASSSVRGLKNIQYF
14	TRBV10-3	NA	NA	TRBJ1-5	TGTGCCATCGGGGTCGACAGGATTAATCAGCCCCAGCATTTT	CAIGVDRINQPQHF
12	TRBV11-3	NA	NA	TRBJ2-1	TGTGCCAGCAGCATGCGCGGGAATGAGCAGTTCTTC	CASSMRGNEQFF
15	TRBV28	TRBD2	NA	TRBJ2-3	TGTGCCAGCAACAAAAGCGGGAGGTACACAGATACGCAGTATTTT	CASNKSGRYTDTQYF
15	TRBV7-2	TRBD2	once	TRBJ2-7	TGTGCCAGCAGCGCGAATAGCGGGAGGGCCTACGAGCAGTACTTC	CASSANSGRAYEQYF
15	TRBV28	NA	NA	TRBJ2-7	TGTGCCAGCAGTAGTTACCGGGACTTCTCCTACGAGCAGTACTTC	CASSSYRDFSYEQYF
12	TRBV28	NA	few	TRBJ2-1	TGTGCCAGCAGTTTAGGAGTTGGTGAGCAGTTCTTC	CASSLGVGEQFF
15	TRBV6-5	TRBD1	once	TRBJ2-1	TGTGCCAGCAGTTTGCCGGGACAGATTTACAATGAGCAGTTCTTC	CASSLPGQIYNEQFF
15	TRBV6-5	NA	NA	TRBJ2-1	TGTGCCAGCAGCCCCCGGGTAGCGGTCTACAATGAGCAGTTCTTC	CASSPRVAVYNEQFF
14	TRBV11-2	NA	NA	TRBJ1-1	TGTGCCAGCAGCGACAACAGGAGACCCCCTGAAGCTTTCTTT	CASSDNRRPPEAFF
14	TRBV21-1	NA	few	TRBJ1-5	TGTGCCAGCAGTAGAGGCCCGCTCAATCAGCCCCAGCATTTT	CASSRGPLNQPQHF
13	TRBV18	NA	NA	TRBJ1-2	TGTGCCAGCTCACAGGGGGACCCCTATGGCTACACCTTC	CASSQGDPYGYTF
16	TRBV18	NA	NA	TRBJ1-1	TGTGCCAGCTCACTGCTCCTACAGGGAATCAGTACTGAAGCTTTCTTT	CASSLLLQGISTEAFF
14	TRBV23-1	NA	NA	TRBJ1-5	TGCGCCAGCAGCCAAGGAGAGGGGGATCAGCCCCAGCATTTT	CASSQGEGDQPQHF
15	TRBV4-3	TRBD2	NA	TRBJ2-1	TGCGCCAGCAGCCAAGTGACTAGCTTATACAATGAGCAGTTCTTC	CASSQVTSLYNEQFF
13	TRBV5-5	NA	NA	TRBJ2-7	TGTGCCAGCAGCTTGACACAGGTAAACGAGCAGTACTTC	CASSLTQVNEQYF
13	TRBV30	NA	once	TRBJ1-5	TGTGCCTGGAGTGACACCCGCAATCAGCCCCAGCATTTT	CAWSDTRNQPQHF
12	TRBV7-9	NA	few	TRBJ2-3	TGTGCCAGCCAACAAAGCACAGATACGCAGTATTTT	CASQQSTDTQYF
15	TRBV5-6	NA	few	TRBJ2-5	TGTGCCAGCAGCTGGCTCCGGGACTTACAAGAGACCCAGTACTTC	CASSWLRDLQETQYF
16	TRBV6-6	NA	NA	TRBJ1-1	TGTGCCAGCAGTTACCCCGAGGGCCCTCGAGGCACTGAAGCTTTCTTT	CASSYPEGPRGTEAFF
15	TRBV2	TRBD1	few	TRBJ1-4	TGTGCCAGCAGTTTTGACAGGGGCACTAATGAAAAACTGTTTTTT	CASSFDRGTNEKLFF
18	TRBV7-6	TRBD2	few	TRBJ2-3	TGTGCCAGCAGTTCCCCCTCGACGGGAGGGACTAGCACAGATACGCAGTATTTT	CASSSPSTGGTSTDTQYF
16	TRBV11-3	TRBD1	NA	TRBJ2-7	TGTGCCAGCAGCTTAGGTTGGACAGGAGACTCCTACGAGCAGTACTTC	CASSLGWTGDSYEQYF
15	TRBV9	TRBD2	NA	TRBJ2-1	TGTGCCAGCAGCGCCGGGGGGAGCTCCTACAATGAGCAGTTCTTC	CASSAGGSSYNEQFF
15	TRBV11-3	TRBD1	NA	TRBJ1-4	TGTGCCAGCAGCCGTCAACAGGGGAGTGTGGAAAAACTGTTTTTT	CASSRQQGSVEKLFF
17	TRBV7-2	NA	NA	TRBJ2-3	TGTGCCAGCAGCTTATCAAGCGTACGTCCTAGCACAGATACGCAGTATTTT	CASSLSSVRPSTDTQYF
16	TRBV10-1	TRBD1	NA	TRBJ2-7	TGCGCCAGCAGTGAGTCTGGACAGGGGATCTCCTACGAGCAGTACTTC	CASSESGQGISYEQYF
17	TRBV7-9	TRBD1	NA	TRBJ2-2	TGTGCCAGCAGCTTCCGGGACAGGGGGCAGGAGACCGGGGAGCTGTTTTTT	CASSFRDRGQETGELFF